One sample yielded the 15 T cell receptor beta chains listed below, sequenced in a study of cytomegalovirus exposure and HLA in healthy donors. The repertoire was sequenced with immunoSEQ multiplex PCR; TCRdb's copy has only in-frame clones and lacks some. This sample has around 60,000 clones; about 91% occur once, and the top ten carry about 1.2%. Sequenced: PBMCs. The receptors stem from a woman between 18 and 30 years old in good health and CMV-seronegative.

The V and J genes are TRBV28 and TRBJ2-1; 8 bases are shared with TRBD1. V gave up 9 bases and J gave up 6 bases; unmatched junction bases: 7. The CDR3 is made up of 13 amino acids. Germline CDR1 MDHEN, CDR2 SYDVKM. DNA for the CDR3: TGTGCCAGTGCCAGGGGGCCGGTCAATGAGCAGTTCTTC. This translates into CASARGPVNEQFF.

The genes are TRBV5-5 and TRBJ2-1, with 9 bases fitting TRBD2. With V trimmed by 4 bases and J by 5 bases, 10 bases remained unmatched. The CDR3 runs to 16 residues. Germline CDR1 and CDR2: SGHKS and YYEKEE (reference sequence). This CDR3 reads CASSPTLASGNNEQFF. As DNA, the CDR3 is TGTGCCAGCAGCCCGACCCTGGCTAGCGGGAACAATGAGCAGTTCTTC.

DNA for the CDR3: TGCGCCAGCAGCTTGTTTACAGCGGATTCCTACAATGAGCAGTTCTTC. Translation gives CASSLFTADSYNEQFF. The chain is built from TRBV5-1 and TRBJ2-1; perhaps TRBD2 as D (5 bases). Trimming removed 1 base from V and 1 base from J, with 12 bases in between. Germline-derived CDR1 and CDR2 are SGHRS and YFSETQ. The CDR3 sequence is 16 residues long.

This clone counts as medium-sized (0.01 to 0.1%). V usage is TRBV28 and J usage is TRBJ1-5; perhaps TRBD1 as D (6 bases). The CDR3 is 17 residues long. V lost 4 bases to trimming and J lost 4 bases, with 20 bases between them. Germline V gene sequence: CDR1 MDHEN, CDR2 SYDVKM. The CDR3 reads CASSSPGHQNPNQPQHF. The CDR3 DNA reads TGTGCCAGCAGTTCTCCGGGACACCAAAACCCAAATCAGCCCCAGCATTTT.

The chain employs TRBV6-1 and TRBJ1-1; D is perhaps TRBD1 (5 bases). Germline CDR1 MNHNS, CDR2 SASEGT. The CDR3 totals 15 residues. V gave up 3 bases and J gave up 3 bases, with 14 bases separating them. Here the CDR3 reads CASSESRARYTEAFF. The CDR3 region has the DNA TGTGCCAGCAGTGAGAGCAGGGCCCGGTACACTGAAGCTTTCTTT.

The chain uses TRBV29-1 and TRBJ2-2; the match to TRBD1 covers 8 bases. The CDR3 loop spans 14 amino acids. After removal of 7 bases from V and 5 bases from J, the junction contained 9 bases not matched to a gene. Germline V CDR1 and CDR2: SQVTM, ANQGSEA. CDR3 sequence reads: CSAAEYRGTGELFF. The CDR3 DNA is TGCAGCGCCGCGGAATACAGGGGGACCGGGGAGCTGTTTTTT.

The chain carries TRBV19 and TRBJ2-3, with 8 bases lining up with TRBD2. J was trimmed by 0 bases and V by 5 bases; bases with no gene match: 4. This CDR3 is built from 15 residues. Per the germline V gene, CDR1 is LNHDA and CDR2 is SQIVND (reference sequence). Written as DNA, the CDR3 is TGTGCCAGTAGTCTAACTAGCGGAAGCACAGATACGCAGTATTTT. It encodes CASSLTSGSTDTQYF.

Concerning this clone: This sample includes further DNA sequences coding for the same CDR3. This rearrangement joins TRBV19 to TRBJ2-7; 7 bases are shared with TRBD1. The CDR3 totals 13 residues. CDR1 is LNHDA, CDR2 SQIVND, per germline (reference sequence). V trimming: 5 bases; J trimming: 7 bases; junction bases outside the gene matches: 8. DNA of the CDR3: TGTGCCAGTAGTCTAATATCAGGGGGAGAGCAGTACTTC. Amino acid sequence: CASSLISGGEQYF.

J is TRBJ1-1 and V is TRBV2; D is undetermined. With 1 base removed from V and 11 bases from J, the gap between germline ends came to 14 bases. CDR1 is SNHLY, CDR2 FYNNEI, per germline. CDR3 size: 13 residues. The CDR3 here is CASSEGVQREAFF. The CDR3 DNA sequence: TGTGCCAGCAGTGAAGGGGTACAAAGGGAGGCTTTCTTT.

This clone was counted a single time. V gene TRBV18 combines with J gene TRBJ1-1; possible D gene TRBD1, 6 bases. Trimming removed 3 bases from V and 1 base from J, with 12 bases in between. This CDR3 has 15 residues. Germline loops: CDR1 KGHSH, CDR2 LQKENI. The CDR3 spells CASSPQQGTNTEAFF. CDR3 in DNA: TGTGCCAGCTCACCCCAACAGGGCACGAACACTGAAGCTTTCTTT.

The chain couples TRBV19 to TRBJ2-3; TRBD2 is a possible D gene (5 bases). The germline gives CDR1 LNHDA, CDR2 SQIVND (reference sequence). The CDR3 totals 15 residues. The V end lost 4 bases, the J end lost 5 bases, and 16 bases lay between the germline ends. The DNA of the CDR3 is TGTGCCAGTAGTACCCCCGGACTCCGCGGAGATACGCAGTATTTT. It codes for CASSTPGLRGDTQYF.

The chain combines TRBV27 with TRBJ1-1; tentative D call: TRBD1 (5 bases). CDR1 is MNHEY and CDR2 is SMNVEV in the germline V gene (reference sequence). The CDR3 extends over 12 amino acids. V was clipped by 6 bases and J by 1 base, with 6 bases between them. The CDR3 region has the DNA TGTGCCAGCAGAAGGGGGAACACTGAAGCTTTCTTT. It is translated as CASRRGNTEAFF.

The chain combines TRBV7-9 with TRBJ1-2; a possible D gene is TRBD1 (5 bases). The V gene lost 5 bases and the J gene lost 7 bases, with 20 bases spanning the gap. Germline V CDR1 and CDR2: SEHNR, FQNEAQ (reference sequence). The CDR3 has 15 amino acids. The CDR3 loop is CASSIRTKEAFGYTF. In nucleotides, the CDR3 is TGTGCCAGCAGCATAAGGACAAAGGAAGCGTTTGGCTACACCTTC.

This clone was counted once. The gene calls are TRBV4-1 and TRBJ1-1, with D maybe TRBD1 (5 bases). The length of the CDR3 is 18 residues. Germline CDR1 is MGHRA and CDR2 is YSYEKL. V lost 0 bases to trimming and J lost 3 bases, with 20 bases between them. CDR3 coding DNA: TGCGCCAGCAGCCAAGAGATTGGTATCACGGGGGTGGACACTGAAGCTTTCTTT. It translates to CASSQEIGITGVDTEAFF.

This chain uses TRBV5-8 with TRBJ2-1; 10 bases map to TRBD2. Trimming at V came to 4 bases and at J to 14 bases, leaving 6 bases not matched to a gene. The V gene's germline CDR1 is SGHTS and CDR2 YDEGEE. This CDR3 region has 12 residues. The CDR3 spells CASSALAGREFF. CDR3 in DNA: TGTGCCAGCAGCGCACTAGCGGGGAGGGAGTTCTTC.